The 6 T cell receptor beta chains given below trace back to one sample, sequenced in a study of blood T cell repertoires in COVID-19. This table comes from immunoSEQ multiplex PCR, and its TCRdb copy is limited to in-frame clones, with some not included. Of about 190,000 clones listed, roughly four fifths were seen once; the top ten hold around 11%. The sample was peripheral blood. The receptors were gathered from a woman aged 50 to 60 with acute or convalescent COVID-19.

J is TRBJ1-1 and V is TRBV4-2; D remains ambiguous. The germline V gene has CDR1 LGHNA and CDR2 YNFKEQ. This CDR3 is 17 amino acids long. V lost 0 bases and J lost 0, with 14 bases in between. The CDR3 loop is CASSQDLGREMNTEAFF. CDR3 coding DNA: TGTGCCAGCAGCCAAGACCTCGGACGGGAGATGAACACTGAAGCTTTCTTT.

This clone was detected only a few times. The rearrangement links TRBV7-2 to TRBJ2-7, with 8 bases matching TRBD2. CDR3 size: 15 residues. Trimming at V came to 1 base and at J to 3 bases, leaving 5 bases not matched to a gene. The V gene's germline CDR1 is SGHTA and CDR2 FQGNSA. The CDR3 here is CASSLDSGVGYEQYF. The CDR3 DNA reads TGTGCCAGCAGCTTAGATAGCGGGGTCGGCTACGAGCAGTACTTC. Complete variable domain (other parts from reference TRBV7-2 and TRBJ2-7): GAGVSQSPSNKVTEKGKDVELRCDPISGHTALYWYRQSLGQGLEFLIYFQGNSAPDKSGLPSDRFSAERTGGSVSTLTIQRTQQEDSAVYLCASSLDSGVGYEQYFGPGTRLTVT.

This sequence joins TRBV27 and TRBJ2-1; 9 nucleotides line up with TRBD2. This CDR3 has 14 residues. Germline V gives CDR1 MNHEY, CDR2 SMNVEV (reference sequence). The ends lost 6 bases at V and 5 bases at J; junction bases unmatched: 5. CDR3 residues: CASSGGRVNNEQFF. The CDR3 DNA follows: TGTGCCAGCAGCGGCGGGAGGGTGAACAATGAGCAGTTCTTC.

The CDR3 nucleotides read TGTGCCTGGGGGACAGACACCTACGAGCAGTACTTC. It is translated as CAWGTDTYEQYF. This chain connects TRBV30 to TRBJ2-7; TRBD1 aligns across 7 bases. This CDR3 comprises 12 residues. Germline V gene data show CDR1 as GTSNPN and CDR2 as SVGIG (reference sequence). The J segment lost 2 bases and the V segment lost 5 bases, leaving 3 bases of the junction unmatched.

Only one count was recorded for this clone. The chain combines TRBV10-3 with TRBJ1-2; D ambiguous. With 0 bases removed from V and 4 bases from J, the gap between germline ends came to 6 bases. Germline CDR1 and CDR2: ENHRY and SYGVKD. This CDR3 is built from 13 residues. The CDR3 sequence: CAISESTIYGYTF. As DNA, the CDR3 is TGTGCCATCAGTGAGTCGACTATCTATGGCTACACCTTC.

The J gene is TRBJ2-4, the V gene TRBV28, with D possibly matching TRBD2 (5 bases). The CDR3 loop spans 16 amino acids. The V gene's germline CDR1 is MDHEN and CDR2 SYDVKM. V was pared by 8 bases and J by 0 bases, with 17 bases between. The CDR3 DNA is TGTGCCAGCGACCGAACGGACGGACTAGCCAAAAACATTCAGTACTTC. Translated: CASDRTDGLAKNIQYF.